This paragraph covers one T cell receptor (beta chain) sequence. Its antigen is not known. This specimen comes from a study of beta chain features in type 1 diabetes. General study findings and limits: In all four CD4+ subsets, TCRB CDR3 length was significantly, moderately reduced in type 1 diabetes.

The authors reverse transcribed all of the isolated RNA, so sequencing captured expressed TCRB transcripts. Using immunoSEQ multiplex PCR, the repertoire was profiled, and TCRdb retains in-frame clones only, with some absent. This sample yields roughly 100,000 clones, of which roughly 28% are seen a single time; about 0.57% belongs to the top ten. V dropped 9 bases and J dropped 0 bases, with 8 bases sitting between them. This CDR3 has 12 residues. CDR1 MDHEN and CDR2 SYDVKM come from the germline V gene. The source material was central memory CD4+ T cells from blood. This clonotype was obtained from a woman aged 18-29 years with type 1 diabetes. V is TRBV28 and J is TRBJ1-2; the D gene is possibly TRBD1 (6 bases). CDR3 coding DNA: TGTGCCAGTTCAGGGGCTAACTATGGCTACACCTTC. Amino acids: CASSGANYGYTF.